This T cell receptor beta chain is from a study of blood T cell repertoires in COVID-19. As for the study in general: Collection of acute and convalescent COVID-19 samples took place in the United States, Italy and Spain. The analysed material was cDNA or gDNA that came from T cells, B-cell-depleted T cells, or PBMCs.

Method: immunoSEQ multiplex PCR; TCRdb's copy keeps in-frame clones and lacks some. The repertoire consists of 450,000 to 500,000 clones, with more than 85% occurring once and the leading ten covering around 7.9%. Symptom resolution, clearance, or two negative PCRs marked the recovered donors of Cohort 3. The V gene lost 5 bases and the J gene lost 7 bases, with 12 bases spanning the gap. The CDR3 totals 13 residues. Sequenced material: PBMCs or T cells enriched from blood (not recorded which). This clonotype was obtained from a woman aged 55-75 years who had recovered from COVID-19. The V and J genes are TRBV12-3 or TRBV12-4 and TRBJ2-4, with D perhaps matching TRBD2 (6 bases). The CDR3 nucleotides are TGTGCCAGCAGTACCCTGGGAGGTAACATTCAGTACTTC. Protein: CASSTLGGNIQYF.